The present entry profiles one T cell receptor beta chain with its context. There is no known antigen for this receptor. The record has no base qualities; no much larger clone is one base away. This entry belongs to a study of T cells after yellow fever vaccination (dated by TCRdb to the late 2010s). In the study overall: The SMART-Seq v4 Ultra Low Input RNA kit was used to prepare libraries from fractions with low cell numbers. Bulk TCR alpha and beta repertoires were sequenced longitudinally to track T-cell clones before and after primary and booster YFV17D yellow fever vaccination. Two healthy male donors, one aged 18 to 29 and one aged 30 to 39 years, were included in the cohort. Blood samples were taken at several timepoints before and after primary and secondary immunization, and bulk PBMC replicates and cell subsets were isolated. The full study reports these points: A small fraction of clonotypes appeared in both the CD4 and CD8 compartments, likely as a result of convergent recombination. Most clones expanded after primary vaccination (around 96% of CD4 and 70% to 90% of CD8) were re-detected after the booster, suggesting that broad memory maintenance occurred. Because only a couple of donors were included in the study, the extent to which the findings can be generalized is limited. Computational filtering was required because FACS-sorted repertoires could contain abundant contaminating clonotypes from the bulk population. Compared with the primary T-cell response, the secondary T-cell response was faster but weaker, reaching its peak on day 5 rather than on day 15.

Per the publication, the treatment or condition label means: live attenuated yellow fever vaccine strain. A standard Ficoll-Paque protocol was used to isolate PBMCs from peripheral blood. Dynabeads CD4 and CD8 positive selection kits were used to isolate CD4 and CD8 T-cell fractions. RNA was extracted with TriZol from bulk PBMCs, CD4 and CD8 fractions, and dextramer-positive and dextramer-negative fractions. TCR cDNA was synthesized by 5'RACE template switching, which introduced a universal primer site and unique molecular identifiers. cDNA synthesis was primed from both the TCR alpha and TCR beta constant segments. Library amplification used two PCR steps, and the second PCR step added sample barcodes and sequencing adapters. Sequencing of the libraries was done on either Illumina HiSeq 2500 (2x100 bp) or NovaSeq (2x150 bp). Per the authors' processing: MIGEC handled demultiplexing of reads and collapsing into UMI consensus sequences, while MiXCR performed V(D)J alignment. Vaccine-responding clonotypes were defined with edgeR using replicate PBMC samples, requiring FDR below 0.01 and a log2 fold change above 5 up to day 15. Bulk clonotypes were assigned CD4 or CD8 identity according to which sequenced CD4 or CD8 repertoire held them at higher abundance. TCRdb reran the public reads through fastp at Q25 and MiXCR, keeping productive beta chains. Rows with a matching CDR3 protein are joined into one entry that keeps the most common DNA and genes. TCRdb's processing, not the authors' own work, is the source of the V and J calls. The sample includes about 50,000 distinct CDR3 sequences, with roughly 7.3% observed a single time. The ten largest account for roughly 31% of the sample.

V is clipped by 5 bases and J by 1 base, and the sequence between their germline boundaries is 13 bases long. The germline V gene gives CDR1 as SGHVS and CDR2 as FNYEAQ. CDR3 length: 15 amino acids, cysteine to phenylalanine. The CDR3 DNA has 45 bases and is translated from base 1. This sequence originates from a man aged 18-30 years who received the YFV17D yellow fever vaccine. Material: CD8+ T cells sorted from PBMCs, obtained around 15 days after the first yellow fever vaccination. This chain joins TRBV7-6 to TRBJ2-3; TRBD2 might be the D gene, on 5 matching bases. The CDR3 region: CASSASRRGTDTQYF. The sequence in DNA is TGTGCCAGCAGCGCATCCCGGCGGGGCACAGATACGCAGTATTTT.